This T cell receptor (beta chain) was identified during a study of human T cells and chemical hapten exposure. TCRdb fed the RACE reads into MiXCR, producing one record per CDR3 protein. Of roughly 92,000 distinct CDR3 sequences detected, roughly 10% appear once; the ten largest clones hold approximately 3.4%. As to time point: patch test 2, 6 weeks after DPC sensitization. Treatment: therapeutic diphenylcyclopropenone sensitization with weekly scalp DPC. In its sample, this clonotype was seen many times. Material: whole blood, obtained in connection with sensitization to the hapten diphenylcyclopropenone (DPC). The clonotype originates from a woman aged 40 to 49 with alopecia areata. Some clones in this sample may be carry-over from other donors' samples.

DNA for the CDR3: TGTGCCAGCACCTCCCTGGGACAGGGAACTCAGCCCCAGCATTTT. Protein product: CASTSLGQGTQPQHF. The J gene is TRBJ1-5, the V gene TRBV6-2 or TRBV6-3; 9 bases map to TRBD1. The CDR3 runs 15 residues. Trimming cost V 7 bases and J 6 bases; bases outside gene matches: 10. The germline CDR1 and CDR2 sequences are MNHEY and SVGEGT.